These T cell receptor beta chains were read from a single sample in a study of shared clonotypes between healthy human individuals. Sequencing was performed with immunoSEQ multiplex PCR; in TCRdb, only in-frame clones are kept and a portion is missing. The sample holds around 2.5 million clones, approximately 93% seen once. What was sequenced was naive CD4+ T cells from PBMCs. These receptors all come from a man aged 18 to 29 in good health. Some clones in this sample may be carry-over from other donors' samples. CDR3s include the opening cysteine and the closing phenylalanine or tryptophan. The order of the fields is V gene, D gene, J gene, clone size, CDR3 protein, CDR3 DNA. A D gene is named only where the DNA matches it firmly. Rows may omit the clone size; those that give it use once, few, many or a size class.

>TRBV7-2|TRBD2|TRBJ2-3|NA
CASRKGGLAVVDTQYF
TGTGCCAGCAGGAAGGGGGGACTAGCGGTTGTAGATACGCAGTATTTT
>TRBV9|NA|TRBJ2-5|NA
CASSTTGTTGETQYF
TGTGCCAGCAGCACGACCGGGACTACAGGGGAGACCCAGTACTTC
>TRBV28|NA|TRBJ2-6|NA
CAATPSGANVLTF
TGTGCCGCCACCCCGTCTGGGGCCAACGTCCTGACTTTC
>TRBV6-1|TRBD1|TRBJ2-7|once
CASMSPGQPSYEQYF
TGTGCCAGCATGAGTCCGGGACAGCCCTCCTACGAGCAGTACTTC
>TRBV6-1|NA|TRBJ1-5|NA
CASSETGVAGNQPQHF
TGTGCCAGCAGTGAGACAGGAGTGGCGGGCAATCAGCCCCAGCATTTT
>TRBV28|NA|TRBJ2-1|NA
CAGLPPGVYEQFF
TGTGCCGGCCTGCCCCCCGGCGTTTATGAGCAGTTCTTC
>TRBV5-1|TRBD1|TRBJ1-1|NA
CASSLRQGALNTEAFF
TGCGCCAGCAGCCTCCGACAGGGGGCCTTGAACACTGAAGCTTTCTTT
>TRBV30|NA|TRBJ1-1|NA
CAWYQARRAFF
TGTGCCTGGTATCAGGCACGCCGCGCTTTCTTT
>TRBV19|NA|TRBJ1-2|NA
CASSIESLGARGYTF
TGTGCCAGTAGTATAGAGTCGTTGGGGGCGCGTGGCTACACCTTC
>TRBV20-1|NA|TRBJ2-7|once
CSANMKDEQYF
TGCAGTGCGAATATGAAGGACGAGCAGTACTTC